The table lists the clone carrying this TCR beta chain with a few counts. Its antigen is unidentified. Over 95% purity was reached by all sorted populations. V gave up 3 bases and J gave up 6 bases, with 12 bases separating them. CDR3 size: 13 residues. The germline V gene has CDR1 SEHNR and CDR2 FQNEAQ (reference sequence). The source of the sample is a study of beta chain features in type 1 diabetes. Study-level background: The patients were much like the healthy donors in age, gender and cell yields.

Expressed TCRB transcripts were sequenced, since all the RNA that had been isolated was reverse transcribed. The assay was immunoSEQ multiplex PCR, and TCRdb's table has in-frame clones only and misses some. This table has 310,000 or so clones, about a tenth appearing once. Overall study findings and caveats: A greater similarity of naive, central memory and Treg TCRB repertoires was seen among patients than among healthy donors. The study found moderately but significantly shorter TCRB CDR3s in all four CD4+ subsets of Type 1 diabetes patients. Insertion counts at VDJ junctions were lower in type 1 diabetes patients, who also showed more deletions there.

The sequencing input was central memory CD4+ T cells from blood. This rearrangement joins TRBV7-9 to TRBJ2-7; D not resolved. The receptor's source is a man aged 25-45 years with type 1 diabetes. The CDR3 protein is CASSFPVAAEQYF. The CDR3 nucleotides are TGTGCCAGCAGCTTTCCGGTGGCAGCCGAGCAGTACTTC. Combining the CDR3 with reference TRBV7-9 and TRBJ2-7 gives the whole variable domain DTGVSQNPRHKITKRGQNVTFRCDPISEHNRLYWYRQTLGQGPEFLTYFQNEAQLEKSRLLSDRFSAERPKGSFSTLEIQRTEQGDSAMYLCASSFPVAAEQYFGPGTRLTVT.